The 10 T cell receptor beta chains below were found in one sample sequenced in a study of CD8 T cells in ankylosing spondylitis. Whole-study results and caveats: One TCR beta motif, made up of roughly eight highly homologous variants, appeared characteristic of ankylosing spondylitis blood.

These TCRs' antigens remain unknown. TCRdb fed the 5' RACE reads into MiXCR, producing one record per CDR3 protein. The sample lists over 450,000 distinct CDR3 sequences; more than 9.5% were seen once. Sequenced: blood, either unsorted or a sorted T cell fraction (not recorded which). The receptors shown here come from a male donor with ankylosing spondylitis.

There are many counts of this clonotype. This chain joins TRBV4-1 and TRBJ2-1; TRBD1 matches at 8 bases. The germline V gene encodes CDR1 MGHRA and CDR2 YSYEKL. The CDR3 is 16 amino acids. J lost 0 bases, V lost 3 bases, and 4 bases had no gene match. As DNA, the CDR3 is TGCGCCAGCAGCCACCCGACAGGGGTCTCCTACAATGAGCAGTTCTTC. Translated, it gives CASSHPTGVSYNEQFF.

This sequence joins TRBV5-1 and TRBJ2-3, with 10 bases lining up with TRBD2. Germline CDR1 reads SGHRS; CDR2 reads YFSETQ. This CDR3 region has 15 residues. Germline trimming cut 1 base from V and 4 bases from J; bases unmatched to any gene: 3. This chain's CDR3 is CASSLTSGKPDTQYF. The DNA of the CDR3 is TGCGCCAGCAGCTTGACTAGCGGGAAACCAGATACGCAGTATTTT.

This clonotype has only a few counts. The chain carries TRBV11-1 and TRBJ1-1; D is perhaps TRBD1 (6 bases). The germline V gene has CDR1 SGHAT and CDR2 FQDESV (reference sequence). Trimming removed 5 bases at V and 1 base at J, with 20 bases between. The CDR3 extends over 17 amino acids. DNA of the CDR3: TGTGCCAGCAGCGAGTTAAGACAGGCTTGGGAGAACACTGAAGCTTTCTTT. This codes for CASSELRQAWENTEAFF.

The sample holds a few counts of this clonotype. The V and J genes are TRBV10-1 and TRBJ2-7; 10 nucleotides match TRBD2. Germline V CDR1 and CDR2: WNHNN, SYGVQD (reference sequence). This CDR3 spans 13 amino acids. V dropped 10 bases and J dropped 4; count of bases not matched to a gene: 7. In DNA form, the CDR3 reads TGCGCCACCAATCGGACTAGCGGATACGAGCAGTACTTC. Translation: CATNRTSGYEQYF.

The chain employs TRBV20-1 and TRBJ1-4; a possible D gene is TRBD1 (6 bases). Trimming took off 0 bases at V and 8 bases at J, with 10 bases between the two ends. The length of the CDR3 is 13 residues. The germline gives CDR1 DFQATT, CDR2 SNEGSKA (reference sequence). Here the CDR3 reads CSAREQGGEKLFF. The CDR3 DNA reads as TGCAGTGCTAGAGAACAGGGTGGAGAAAAACTGTTTTTT.

The chain links TRBV5-1 to TRBJ1-1, with D possibly being TRBD1 (5 bases). Per germline, CDR1 SGHRS and CDR2 YFSETQ. There are 19 residues in the CDR3. V shed 3 bases and J shed 3 bases, with 27 bases lying between them. For the CDR3, the DNA is TGCGCCAGCAGCTCCTCTCGTGGGGGGACCGCGTATTGGCACACTGAAGCTTTCTTT. It specifies CASSSSRGGTAYWHTEAFF.

CDR3 in DNA: TGTGCCAGCAGTTTCCGGAGACGCGCATACAATGAGCAGTTCTTC. It encodes CASSFRRRAYNEQFF. The chain couples TRBV12-3 or TRBV12-4 to TRBJ2-1; D not resolved. V lost 3 bases, J lost 4 bases, and 13 bases lay in between. This CDR3 contains 15 residues.

This chain uses TRBV11-2 with TRBJ1-1; TRBD1 matches at 7 bases. The length of the CDR3 is 17 residues. Germline values: CDR1 SGHAT, CDR2 FQNNGV. V lost 6 bases to trimming and J lost 0 bases; unmatched junction nucleotides: 13. The CDR3 coding sequence is TGTGCCAGCAGTGGTACAGGGGCCCGACTTATGAACACTGAAGCTTTCTTT. It specifies CASSGTGARLMNTEAFF.

As concerns this clonotype: A single base separates this from a much larger clone, so it may be a read error. CDR3 nucleotides: TGCGCCAGCAGTTATCGACAGGGTATAGGCTACAATGAGCAGCTCTTC. Translating it yields CASSYRQGIGYNEQLF. The V gene is TRBV5-1, the J gene TRBJ2-1, with 7 bases fitting TRBD1. The CDR3 is 16 amino acids. The V gene's germline CDR1 is SGHRS and CDR2 YFSETQ. The complete variable domain, with remaining parts taken from reference TRBV5-1 and TRBJ2-1, reads KAGVTQTPRYLIKTRGQQVTLSCSPISGHRSVSWYQQTPGQGLQFLFEYFSETQRNKGNFPGRFSGRQFSNSRSEMNVSTLELGDSALYLCASSYRQGIGYNEQLFGPGTRLTVL.

This CDR3 reads CSAGQVFEAFF. The CDR3 coding sequence is TGCAGTGCTGGACAGGTTTTTGAAGCTTTCTTT. This sequence joins TRBV20-1 and TRBJ1-1; 7 nucleotides agree with TRBD1. V lost 5 bases to trimming and J lost 7 bases; unmatched junction nucleotides: 4. The CDR3 covers 11 residues. The germline CDR1 and CDR2 sequences are DFQATT and SNEGSKA (reference sequence).